This TCR beta chain emerged from a study of metastatic and nonmetastatic thyroid tumors. Study-wide background: Comparative analysis of repertoires was undertaken across blood and tumor or nodule tissue obtained from malignant and benign thyroid patients.

In the original processing: Construction of a distant-metastasis classifier for papillary thyroid cancer relied on CDR3 differences across clinicopathological groups. TCRdb used MiXCR to call clones anew from the PCR reads. The V and J calls come from TCRdb's annotation, not from the publication. The profile covers roughly 16,000 clones, with about a quarter appearing a single time and 10% taken by the ten largest. Points from the study as a whole: Significantly higher TCR beta diversity was reportedly seen in malignant thyroid tumors than benign nodules, in blood and tumor.

Unmatched junction bases numbered 1, after V lost 1 base and J lost 4 bases. The CDR3 sequence is 14 residues long. Looked up from germline, CDR1 is DFQATT and CDR2 is SNEGSKA (reference sequence). Among the patients, none had received any treatment before thyroid surgery. This clone has more than one count but fewer than ten. Its target is not known. Source material: adjacent normal tissue. This clonotype was sampled from a female donor with papillary thyroid cancer or a benign thyroid nodule (not recorded which). Some clones in this sample may be carry-over from other donors' samples. The rearrangement uses TRBV20-1 and TRBJ1-2; 12 bases are a match to TRBD1. The CDR3 here is CSARGDRGLYGYTF. CDR3 coding DNA: TGCAGTGCTAGAGGGGACAGGGGGCTCTATGGCTACACCTTC.